What follows describes a single T cell receptor beta chain. The protocol was immunoSEQ multiplex PCR, while the TCRdb copy is restricted to in-frame clones and leaves out a portion. The sample includes about 38,000 clones, around four fifths of them seen just once. The sample comes from a study of OX40 agonist ivuxolimab in advanced cancers. Patients were ruled out by autoimmune disease history or systemic immunosuppression. Blood got drawn at baseline, again on cycle 4 day 1, and then on cycle 7 day 1. The receptor was derived from an adult with an advanced solid tumor such as melanoma, head and neck, liver or kidney cancer. Source: CD4+ or CD8+ T cells sorted from blood, taken in a trial of the OX40 agonist ivuxolimab.

CDR3 amino acids: CASSLRGGGGTDTQYF. As DNA, the CDR3 is TGTGCCAGCAGCCTCAGGGGAGGGGGCGGGACAGATACGCAGTATTTT. The gene calls are TRBV7-6 and TRBJ2-3, with D possibly called TRBD1 or TRBD2 (7 bases each). Germline CDR1 SGHVS, CDR2 FNYEAQ. The V gene lost 5 bases and the J gene lost 3 bases, with 18 bases spanning the gap. The CDR3 loop spans 16 amino acids. The whole variable domain, filled in from reference TRBV7-6 and TRBJ2-3, reads GAGVSQSPRYKVTKRGQDVALRCDPISGHVSLYWYRQALGQGPEFLTYFNYEAQQDKSGLPNDRFSAERPEGSISTLTIQRTEQRDSAMYRCASSLRGGGGTDTQYFGPGTRLTVL.